This is a list of T cell receptor beta chains from one sample in a study of PD-1 blockade in mismatch repair-deficient tumors. TCRdb keeps only in-frame clones here, not all; method: immunoSEQ multiplex PCR. The sample includes 130,000 or so clones, around 86% of them seen just once. The sample was peripheral blood, taken 44 weeks after starting pembrolizumab. These receptors were taken from an adult with mismatch repair-deficient cancer. CDR3s include the opening cysteine and the closing phenylalanine or tryptophan. The D gene is left open where the match is weak. For some rows the clone size is stated as once, few or many, or as a class when expanded; others skip it.

d_call clone_size j_call v_call cdr3_nt cdr3_aa
TRBD2 few TRBJ2-7 TRBV27 TGTGCCAGCAGTTTTAGTGGGAGGGGCGAGCAGTACTTC CASSFSGRGEQYF
TRBD1 once TRBJ2-7 TRBV11-3 TGTGCCAGCAGGGATCACAGGGGGCAAGGGGAGCAGTACTTC CASRDHRGQGEQYF
TRBD2 once TRBJ2-7 TRBV7-9 TGTGCCAGCAGCTTAGCTGGGGGTAGCGGGAGGGAAGCCCTGGAGTACTTC CASSLAGGSGREALEYF
TRBD1 NA TRBJ1-4 TRBV19 TGTGCCAGTAGTCCGTGGGACAGGGGTGGCGAAAAACTGTTTTTT CASSPWDRGGEKLFF
NA few TRBJ2-1 TRBV6-5 TGTGCCAGCAGTGATTCGGGACCCCGAGCCGAGCAGTTCTTC CASSDSGPRAEQFF
TRBD2 NA TRBJ2-5 TRBV9 TGTGCCAGCAGCCCTCGGGACTATCAAGAGACCCAGTACTTC CASSPRDYQETQYF
TRBD1 NA TRBJ2-7 TRBV28 TGTGCCAGCAGTCCGGCTAATTGGCAGGGGGCCGAGCAGTACTTC CASSPANWQGAEQYF
NA NA TRBJ1-2 TRBV7-2 TGTGCCAGCAGCACCAACAGGGCAGTGAATGGCTACACCTTC CASSTNRAVNGYTF
TRBD2 once TRBJ2-3 TRBV4-2 TGTGCCAGCAGCCAAGAGGGACTAGCGGCCCTAACAGATACGCAGTATTTT CASSQEGLAALTDTQYF
NA NA TRBJ2-7 TRBV5-1 TGCGCCAGCAGCTCATCCAGGGCCCGGTCCTACGAGCAGTACTTC CASSSSRARSYEQYF
TRBD2 NA TRBJ2-7 TRBV7-9 TGTGCCAGCAGCCCGACGGGACTAGCGGATTCCTACGAGCAGTACTTC CASSPTGLADSYEQYF
NA NA TRBJ2-5 TRBV29-1 TGCAGCGTTTGGCCCGGGGAGACCCAGTACTTC CSVWPGETQYF
NA once TRBJ2-6 TRBV7-9 TGTGCCAGCAGCACCGGGACCCCCCCTGGGGCCAACGTCCTGACTTTC CASSTGTPPGANVLTF
NA NA TRBJ2-2 TRBV5-4 TGTGCCAGCAGCCCCGCGGGGCGGACGAACACCGGGGAGCTGTTTTTT CASSPAGRTNTGELFF
TRBD1 once TRBJ2-2 TRBV6-6 TGTGCCAGCAGCTGGGACAGGCTTGGGACCGGGGAGCTGTTTTTT CASSWDRLGTGELFF
NA NA TRBJ2-7 TRBV28 TGTGCCAGCAGTGGTCAGGGGAACCCCTACGAGCAGTACTTC CASSGQGNPYEQYF
NA NA TRBJ2-7 TRBV19 TGTGCCAGTGTCACGGGGATCTACGAGCAGTACTTC CASVTGIYEQYF
NA NA TRBJ2-2 TRBV29-1 TGCAGCGTTGAGGGGAGACCTAGCGGGGAGCTGTTTTTT CSVEGRPSGELFF
NA NA TRBJ2-1 TRBV27 TGTGCCAGCCGGGGTTTCGGGACTCCCGACAATGAGCAGTTCTTC CASRGFGTPDNEQFF
NA NA TRBJ1-3 TRBV19 TGTGCCAGTAGTTTCGAAGGGGGCTCTGGAAACACCATATATTTT CASSFEGGSGNTIYF
NA NA TRBJ2-3 TRBV7-3 TGTGCCAGCAGCTTAGGACAGACAGATACGCAGTATTTT CASSLGQTDTQYF
NA once TRBJ2-7 TRBV6-6 TGTGCCAGCGGTAGAGGGGGCTACGAGCAGTACTTC CASGRGGYEQYF
TRBD2 NA TRBJ2-2 TRBV19 TGTGCCAGTAGTATAACGGGAGGGAACACCGGGGAGCTGTTTTTT CASSITGGNTGELFF
NA NA TRBJ2-7 TRBV13 TGTGCCAGCAGCTTAGGGAGGTTCGCCCCCTACGAGCAGTACTTC CASSLGRFAPYEQYF
TRBD1 NA TRBJ1-5 TRBV28 TGTGCCAGCAGCTACCTGGGAGGGGGCGGCGGGGGCAATCAGCCCCAGCATTTT CASSYLGGGGGGNQPQHF
TRBD2 NA TRBJ2-7 TRBV11-3 TGTGCCAGCAGCTTAGGGGGAGCGGGAATGGAGCAGTACTTC CASSLGGAGMEQYF
TRBD2 NA TRBJ2-5 TRBV5-1 TGCGCCCTAAACAACGGGACTAGCGGGAGCAAACAAGAGACCCAGTACTTC CALNNGTSGSKQETQYF
NA NA TRBJ2-2 TRBV5-1 TGCGCCAGCGGGTCTGGGAGTAGCACCGGGGAGCTGTTTTTT CASGSGSSTGELFF